A single sample gave rise to the 14 T cell receptor beta chains below, sequenced in a study of T cell repertoires in cytomegalovirus infection. One entry per CDR3 protein, called by TCRdb with MiXCR from the reads. The table records roughly 500,000 distinct CDR3 sequences, approximately 15% of them present only once. Sequencing input: CD8+ T cells from PBMCs. The receptor set was obtained from a human donor in good health (CMV status not recorded). Some clones in this sample may be carry-over from other donors' samples.

The chain carries TRBV20-1 and TRBJ2-6; 11 bases align to TRBD2. With 0 bases clipped from V and 4 bases from J, the junction kept 11 bases outside the gene matches. The V gene's germline CDR1 is DFQATT and CDR2 SNEGSKA (reference sequence). The CDR3 is made up of 19 amino acids. CDR3 residues: CSARDEQGLAAYGANVLTF. CDR3 sequence (DNA): TGCAGTGCTAGAGATGAGCAGGGACTAGCGGCATACGGGGCCAACGTCCTGACTTTC.

This clonotype was seen once. The chain couples TRBV7-3 to TRBJ2-5; weak D call: TRBD2 (6 bases). V was shortened by 1 base and J by 9 bases, with 27 bases between the two germline ends. This CDR3 has 18 amino acids. The germline V gene encodes CDR1 SGHTA and CDR2 FQGTGA. CDR3 loop: CASSLKGWEEGLPRAQYF. Here the CDR3 DNA reads TGTGCCAGCAGCTTAAAGGGATGGGAGGAGGGGCTCCCCAGGGCCCAGTACTTC. Complete variable domain (other parts from reference TRBV7-3 and TRBJ2-5): GAGVSQTPSNKVTEKGKYVELRCDPISGHTALYWYRQSLGQGPEFLIYFQGTGAADDSGLPNDRFFAVRPEGSVSTLKIQRTERGDSAVYLCASSLKGWEEGLPRAQYFGPGTRLLVL.

This clonotype was observed a few times. The gene calls are TRBV14 and TRBJ1-1, with TRBD1 as a possible D gene (5 bases). The V gene's germline CDR1 is SGHDN and CDR2 FVKESK. The CDR3 contains 16 residues. V was trimmed by 0 bases and J by 5 bases, leaving 16 bases between them. For the CDR3, the DNA is TGTGCCAGCAGCCAAGAAGGGGAAGGGAGGAATACTGAAGCTTTCTTT. This gives the protein CASSQEGEGRNTEAFF.

This clonotype was detected a few times. This chain links TRBV6-2 or TRBV6-3 with TRBJ2-4; D unclear. The V gene lost 7 bases and the J gene lost 8 bases, with 24 bases spanning the gap. Germline V gene sequence: CDR1 MNHEY, CDR2 SVGEGT. The CDR3 has 16 residues. This chain's CDR3 is CASTRGLGRKSDIQYF. The DNA for the CDR3 is TGTGCCAGCACGCGCGGTCTTGGAAGGAAATCGGACATTCAGTACTTC.

This clonotype showed up many times. The chain uses TRBV7-9 and TRBJ1-1, with 10 bases aligning to TRBD1. The CDR3 is 15 amino acids. The germline CDR1 and CDR2 sequences are SEHNR and FQNEAQ (reference sequence). Trimming took 4 bases from V and 6 from J; bases not matched to a gene: 8. CDR3 protein: CASSSRTGGLSEAFF. In DNA form, the CDR3 reads TGTGCCAGCAGCTCCCGGACAGGGGGGTTATCTGAAGCTTTCTTT.

The chain links TRBV24-1 to TRBJ2-2; D is unresolved. Between the trimmed V and J ends, which lost 0 bases and 6 bases, there was a span of 4 bases. This CDR3 contains 13 residues. Germline values: CDR1 KGHDR, CDR2 SFDVKD. This CDR3 reads CATSDLNAGELFF. The CDR3 nucleotides are TGTGCCACCAGTGATTTGAATGCCGGGGAGCTGTTTTTT.

This clonotype has ten or more counts. This chain uses TRBV7-2 with TRBJ2-7, with D possibly TRBD1 on 6 matching bases. Germline-derived CDR1 and CDR2 are SGHTA and FQGNSA. CDR3 length equals 15 residues. V lost 1 base and J 1 base, leaving 11 bases between the germline ends. The DNA of the CDR3 is TGTGCCAGCAGCTTAGAGGGACAAAGGTCCTACGAGCAGTACTTC. Translation gives CASSLEGQRSYEQYF.

This clonotype was recorded at least ten times. The chain links TRBV7-3 to TRBJ2-1, with 11 bases matching TRBD2. The length of the CDR3 is 15 residues. V trimming: 5 bases; J trimming: 3 bases; junction bases outside the gene matches: 3. CDR1 and CDR2 (germline): SGHTA, FQGTGA. The DNA of the CDR3 is TGTGCCAGCAGCCGACTAGCGGGACTCTACAATGAGCAGTTCTTC. Its translation is CASSRLAGLYNEQFF. The variable domain in full, completed from reference TRBV7-3 and TRBJ2-1, reads GAGVSQTPSNKVTEKGKYVELRCDPISGHTALYWYRQSLGQGPEFLIYFQGTGAADDSGLPNDRFFAVRPEGSVSTLKIQRTERGDSAVYLCASSRLAGLYNEQFFGPGTRLTVL.

This clonotype was seen a few times. J is TRBJ1-6 and V is TRBV27, with a weak D call TRBD1 (5 bases). Trimming took off 5 bases at V and 6 bases at J, with 14 bases between the two ends. Germline CDR1 reads MNHEY; CDR2 reads SMNVEV (reference sequence). The length of the CDR3 is 15 residues. CDR3 protein: CASSPRQGVNSPLHF. The CDR3 bases are TGTGCCAGCAGTCCGAGGCAGGGAGTTAATTCACCCCTCCACTTT.

This clonotype was seen many times. The rearrangement uses TRBV15 and TRBJ1-5; D not certain. V was cut by 3 bases and J by 4 bases, with 16 bases left in between. Germline loops: CDR1 LNHNV, CDR2 YYDKDF (reference sequence). This CDR3 has 16 residues. The CDR3 loop is CATSSLSDGLNQPQHF. For the CDR3, the DNA is TGTGCCACCAGCAGCCTCTCTGATGGCTTAAATCAGCCCCAGCATTTT.

The chain combines TRBV14 with TRBJ1-2; D remains ambiguous. Germline V lookup: CDR1 SGHDN, CDR2 FVKESK. With 1 base removed from V and 4 bases from J, the gap between germline ends came to 16 bases. This CDR3 contains 16 residues. The CDR3 sequence: CASSQAAGPLGYGYTF. In DNA, the CDR3 is TGTGCCAGCAGCCAAGCGGCGGGCCCCCTCGGCTATGGCTACACCTTC.

This clonotype was detected ten times or more. The gene calls are TRBV12-3 or TRBV12-4 and TRBJ2-1; TRBD2 matches at 8 bases. This CDR3 spans 14 amino acids. V lost 2 bases and J lost 6; bases outside the gene matches: 3. CDR3 coding DNA: TGTGCCAGCAGTTTACCTAGCGGGCTCAATGAGCAGTTCTTC. Its protein is CASSLPSGLNEQFF.

This clonotype was seen many times. This chain joins TRBV7-9 and TRBJ1-2, with D unclear. The CDR3 has 14 amino acids. V lost 4 bases, J lost 3 bases, and 12 bases lay in between. Germline CDR1 and CDR2: SEHNR and FQNEAQ (reference sequence). The CDR3 DNA sequence: TGTGCCAGCAGCTCCGGACGGCTGGACTATGGCTACACCTTC. Protein sequence: CASSSGRLDYGYTF.

The chain combines TRBV9 with TRBJ1-2, with unresolved D. Trimming removed 0 bases at V and 8 bases at J, with 23 bases between. From germline, CDR1 is SGDLS and CDR2 YYNGEE. This CDR3 comprises 17 residues. The CDR3 here is CASSVGSSGSLSSGYTF. The CDR3 nucleotides are TGTGCCAGCAGCGTAGGATCGTCGGGTTCTCTAAGCTCCGGCTACACCTTC.